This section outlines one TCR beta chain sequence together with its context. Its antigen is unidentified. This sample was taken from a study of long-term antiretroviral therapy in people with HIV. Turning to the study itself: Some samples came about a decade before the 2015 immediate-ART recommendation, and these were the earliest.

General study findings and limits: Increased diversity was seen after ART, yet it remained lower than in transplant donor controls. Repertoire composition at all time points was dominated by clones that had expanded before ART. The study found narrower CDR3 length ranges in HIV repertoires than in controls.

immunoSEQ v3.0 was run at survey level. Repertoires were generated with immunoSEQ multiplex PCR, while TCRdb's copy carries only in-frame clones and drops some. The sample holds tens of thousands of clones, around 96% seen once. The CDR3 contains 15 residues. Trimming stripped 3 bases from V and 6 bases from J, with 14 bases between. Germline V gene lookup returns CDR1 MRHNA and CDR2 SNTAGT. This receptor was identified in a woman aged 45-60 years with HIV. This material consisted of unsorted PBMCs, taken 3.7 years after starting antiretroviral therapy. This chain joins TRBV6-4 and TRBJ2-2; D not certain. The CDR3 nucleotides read TGTGCCAGCAGTGAGTTATCAGGACCGTCCGGGGAGCTGTTTTTT. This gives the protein CASSELSGPSGELFF.